This T cell receptor (beta chain) derives from a study of prognosis after radiotherapy for stage I lung cancer. The genomic DNA TCR beta CDR3 region underwent two rounds of multiplex PCR. Primers (each specific to one TRBV or TRBJ gene) were used in first-round PCR. TCRdb re-analysed the multiplex PCR reads in MiXCR, keeping a single row per CDR3 protein. Among roughly 17,000 distinct CDR3 sequences, roughly 40% were seen once, and the ten largest hold approximately 39%. In this sample, this clonotype turned up many times. The CDR3 runs 18 residues. Trimming left V 2 bases short and J 0 bases short, with 19 bases between. Germline V gene data show CDR1 as GTSNPN and CDR2 as SVGIG (reference sequence).

The source is a donor over 45 with non-small cell lung cancer. The sequenced sample was PBMCs, obtained before or after stereotactic body radiation therapy (not recorded which). The rearrangement links TRBV30 to TRBJ1-4; no reliable D call. The CDR3 spells CAWSPGPLLPPTNEKLFF. The CDR3 DNA reads as TGTGCCTGGAGTCCCGGCCCCCTCCTTCCCCCAACTAATGAAAAACTGTTTTTT.